What follows are 9 T cell receptor beta chains derived from one specimen sequenced in a study of a mutant IDH1 vaccine in newly diagnosed glioma (dated by TCRdb to the early 2020s). What this sample's time point label stands for: week 23, last vaccination. A 20-mer mutant IDH1 peptide at 300 micrograms in Montanide made up each vaccine dose, which was injected subcutaneously together with topical imiquimod. These receptors have no identified antigens. Library preparation used the immunoSEQ multiplex PCR assay. The immuneACCESS repertoire file appears here via TCRdb, limited to in-frame rearrangements. These files lack a portion of the clones; in checked studies, under half of the deficit traces to unresolved V genes, and the cause of the others is not known. The sample includes tens of thousands of clones, with roughly 80% observed a single time. The ten biggest clones cover 5% to 7.5% of the sample.

Sequences were derived from PBMCs, sampled from a glioma patient whose treatment included an IDH1 peptide vaccine. These receptors were collected from a man in his forties with glioma.

This chain uses TRBV9 with TRBJ2-1; D is unclear. Per the germline V gene, CDR1 is SGDLS and CDR2 is YYNGEE. V was pared by 1 base and J by 8 bases, with 4 bases between. The CDR3 sequence is 11 residues long. The CDR3 here is CASSVNHEQFF. In DNA, the CDR3 is TGTGCCAGCAGCGTAAACCATGAGCAGTTCTTC.

This rearrangement joins TRBV5-1 to TRBJ1-1, with unresolved D. The CDR3 covers 14 residues. The V gene lost 1 base and the J gene lost 1 base, with 8 bases spanning the gap. CDR1 is SGHRS and CDR2 is YFSETQ in the germline V gene. As DNA, the CDR3 is TGCGCCAGCAGCTTGAATGCCCAGAACACTGAAGCTTTCTTT. It specifies CASSLNAQNTEAFF.

The V call is TRBV11-2, the J call TRBJ1-1, with 12 nucleotides matching TRBD1. In germline, CDR1 is SGHAT, CDR2 FQNNGV. The CDR3 is 16 residues long. With 5 bases clipped from V and 5 bases from J, the junction kept 9 bases outside the gene matches. CDR3 loop: CASSPRDRGRWTEAFF. CDR3 coding DNA: TGTGCCAGCAGCCCCCGGGACAGGGGGCGCTGGACTGAAGCTTTCTTT.

The chain links TRBV18 to TRBJ1-2, with no clear D. The V gene lost 0 bases and the J gene lost 4 bases, with 18 bases spanning the gap. The CDR3 is 17 residues long. Germline V gene lookup returns CDR1 KGHSH and CDR2 LQKENI. CDR3 protein: CASSPPNPTAALYGYTF. The CDR3 bases are TGTGCCAGCTCACCACCAAACCCGACCGCTGCACTCTATGGCTACACCTTC.

This clone is categorized as large. The chain has TRBV15 and TRBJ2-1, with TRBD2 matching 12 bases. V lost 3 bases and J lost 4; bases outside the gene matches: 4. Germline V CDR1 and CDR2: LNHNV, YYDKDF (reference sequence). The CDR3 loop spans 16 amino acids. CDR3 region: CATSRASGGDYNEQFF. CDR3 nucleotides: TGTGCCACCAGCAGGGCTAGCGGGGGGGATTACAATGAGCAGTTCTTC.

The chain joins TRBV2 to TRBJ1-1; D uncertain. The CDR3 consists of 13 residues. V lost 7 bases to trimming and J lost 0 bases, with 9 bases between them. Germline V gene data show CDR1 as SNHLY and CDR2 as FYNNEI. In DNA, the CDR3 is TGTGCCAGCATGCCGTACATGAACACTGAAGCTTTCTTT. Translating it yields CASMPYMNTEAFF.

This clone was seen only a few times. This chain connects TRBV18 to TRBJ1-2, with 7 bases matching TRBD1. The CDR3 consists of 16 residues. Trimming took 0 bases from V and 2 from J; bases not matched to a gene: 6. The germline CDR1 and CDR2 sequences are KGHSH and LQKENI. The CDR3 reads CASSPPLDRANYGYTF. The CDR3 bases are TGTGCCAGCTCACCACCATTAGACAGGGCGAACTATGGCTACACCTTC.

This chain uses TRBV10-3 with TRBJ1-3, with TRBD1 as a possible D gene (5 bases). Trimming stripped 0 bases from V and 1 base from J, with 10 bases between. The CDR3 contains 16 residues. Germline CDR1 is ENHRY and CDR2 is SYGVKD. The CDR3 is CAISESSGGSGNTIYF. The CDR3 DNA reads as TGTGCCATCAGTGAGTCTTCGGGGGGTTCTGGAAACACCATATATTTT.

CDR3 DNA: TGTGCCACCAGCAGTGGAGGGACTGAGGGGGGCTATGGCTACACCTTC. Residues: CATSSGGTEGGYGYTF. V and J are TRBV15 and TRBJ1-2, with TRBD1 as a possible D gene (6 bases). The length of the CDR3 is 16 residues. Between the trimmed V and J ends, which lost 3 bases and 4 bases, there was a span of 18 bases. Germline V gives CDR1 LNHNV, CDR2 YYDKDF (reference sequence).